This is a list of T cell receptor beta chains from one sample in a study of post-analysis software for immune sequencing data. From the PCR reads, TCRdb called clonotypes with MiXCR, one entry per CDR3 protein. The sample yields roughly 400,000 distinct CDR3 sequences, over 30% seen once. The material sequenced was blood. The receptor set was obtained from a girl aged 2 to 10 with multiple sclerosis. Both conserved end residues are trimmed from each CDR3. Each record gives: J gene, V gene, CDR3 protein.

J gene: TRBJ2-1; V gene: TRBV6-5; CDR3 protein: ASTSHRGTHNEQF
J gene: TRBJ2-6; V gene: TRBV7-9; CDR3 protein: ASSFYLGLQASGANVPT
J gene: TRBJ2-1; V gene: TRBV25-1; CDR3 protein: ASDTGAYNEQF
J gene: TRBJ2-1; V gene: TRBV6-6; CDR3 protein: ASSYSDREPYNEQF
J gene: TRBJ2-4; V gene: TRBV28; CDR3 protein: ASSSGRAKNIQY
J gene: TRBJ2-1; V gene: TRBV5-1; CDR3 protein: ASSVAASGRGEQF
J gene: TRBJ1-2; V gene: TRBV2; CDR3 protein: ASSEDYRIDYGYT
J gene: TRBJ1-5; V gene: TRBV20-1; CDR3 protein: SARTGGRNQPQH
J gene: TRBJ1-2; V gene: TRBV13; CDR3 protein: ASSYRAVLYGYT
J gene: TRBJ2-7; V gene: TRBV20-1; CDR3 protein: SAKDGDVRQY
J gene: TRBJ2-3; V gene: TRBV5-1; CDR3 protein: ASSITSGGLTDTQY
J gene: TRBJ1-1; V gene: TRBV15; CDR3 protein: ATGRYTEAF
J gene: TRBJ2-7; V gene: TRBV27; CDR3 protein: ASSLSSGSIYEQY
J gene: TRBJ2-1; V gene: TRBV6-6; CDR3 protein: ASRGSIGASGEQF
J gene: TRBJ1-5; V gene: TRBV12-3/TRBV12-4; CDR3 protein: ASSSGALGGAKCSNQPQH
J gene: TRBJ2-7; V gene: TRBV20-1; CDR3 protein: SARDPPSGVYEQY
J gene: .; V gene: TRBV28; CDR3 protein: ASSAAGTGGPYEQY
J gene: TRBJ1-6; V gene: TRBV7-2; CDR3 protein: ASSLSFGTVGNSPLH
J gene: TRBJ1-5; V gene: TRBV6-5; CDR3 protein: ASSRRETLQPQH
J gene: TRBJ1-6; V gene: TRBV9; CDR3 protein: ARSQGIGSPLH
J gene: TRBJ1-6; V gene: TRBV12-3/TRBV12-4; CDR3 protein: ASSSGGADNSPLH
J gene: TRBJ2-1; V gene: TRBV12-3/TRBV12-4; CDR3 protein: ASSPGQGAYNEQF
J gene: TRBJ1-4; V gene: TRBV28; CDR3 protein: ASSFGRSLF
J gene: TRBJ2-1; V gene: TRBV29-1; CDR3 protein: SAGLVSYNEQF
J gene: TRBJ1-2; V gene: TRBV4-1; CDR3 protein: ASRPTGTNYGYT
J gene: TRBJ2-1; V gene: TRBV18; CDR3 protein: ASSPDREQF
J gene: TRBJ2-5; V gene: TRBV29-1; CDR3 protein: SAGTGWYGQY
J gene: TRBJ2-7; V gene: TRBV12-3/TRBV12-4; CDR3 protein: ASTPFGAGYEQY
J gene: TRBJ2-1; V gene: TRBV3-1; CDR3 protein: ASSARGKVNEQF
J gene: TRBJ2-7; V gene: TRBV28; CDR3 protein: ASREPGRLEQY
J gene: TRBJ1-6; V gene: TRBV27; CDR3 protein: ASSLRPVYNSPLH